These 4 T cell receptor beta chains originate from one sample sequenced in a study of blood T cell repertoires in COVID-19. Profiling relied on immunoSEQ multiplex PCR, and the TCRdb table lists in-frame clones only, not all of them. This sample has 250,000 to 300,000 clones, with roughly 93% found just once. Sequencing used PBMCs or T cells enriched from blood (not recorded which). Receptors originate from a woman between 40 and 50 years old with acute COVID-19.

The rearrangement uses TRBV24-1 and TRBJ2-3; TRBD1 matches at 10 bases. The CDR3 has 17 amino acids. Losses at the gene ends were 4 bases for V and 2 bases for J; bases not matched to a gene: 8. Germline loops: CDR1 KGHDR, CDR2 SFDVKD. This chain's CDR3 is CATSDGGQGEPTDTQYF. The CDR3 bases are TGTGCCACCAGTGACGGCGGACAGGGGGAACCCACAGATACGCAGTATTTT.

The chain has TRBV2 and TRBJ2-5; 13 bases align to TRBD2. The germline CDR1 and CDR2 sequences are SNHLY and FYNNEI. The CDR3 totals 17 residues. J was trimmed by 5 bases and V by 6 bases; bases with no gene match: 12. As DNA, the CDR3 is TGTGCCAGCAGCGCCGGACTAGCGGGGGCCCGGGGGGAGACCCAGTACTTC. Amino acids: CASSAGLAGARGETQYF.

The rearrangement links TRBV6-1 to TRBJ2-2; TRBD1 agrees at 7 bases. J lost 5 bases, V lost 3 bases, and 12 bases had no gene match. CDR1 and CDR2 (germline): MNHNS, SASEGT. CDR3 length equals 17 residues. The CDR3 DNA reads TGTGCCAGCAGTGAGGGACAGACTACCTGGGATACCGGGGAGCTGTTTTTT. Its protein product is CASSEGQTTWDTGELFF.

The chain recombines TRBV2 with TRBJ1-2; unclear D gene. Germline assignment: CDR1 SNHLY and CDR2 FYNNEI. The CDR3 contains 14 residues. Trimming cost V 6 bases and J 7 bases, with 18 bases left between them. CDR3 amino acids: CASRLTRESGGYTF. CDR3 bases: TGTGCCAGCAGGTTGACGAGGGAGAGCGGTGGCTACACCTTC.